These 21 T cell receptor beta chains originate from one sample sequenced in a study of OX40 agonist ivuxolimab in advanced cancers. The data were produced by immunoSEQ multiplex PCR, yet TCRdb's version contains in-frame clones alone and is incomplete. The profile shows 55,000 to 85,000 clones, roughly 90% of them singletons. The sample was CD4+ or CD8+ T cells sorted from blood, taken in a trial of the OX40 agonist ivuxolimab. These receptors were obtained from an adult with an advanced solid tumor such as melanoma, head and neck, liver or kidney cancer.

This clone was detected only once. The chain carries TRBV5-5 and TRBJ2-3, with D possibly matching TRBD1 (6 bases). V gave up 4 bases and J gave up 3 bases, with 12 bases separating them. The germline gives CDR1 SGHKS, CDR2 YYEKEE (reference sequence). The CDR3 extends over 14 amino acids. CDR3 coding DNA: TGTGCCAGCAGCAACCAACAGGGAACAGATACGCAGTATTTT. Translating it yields CASSNQQGTDTQYF.

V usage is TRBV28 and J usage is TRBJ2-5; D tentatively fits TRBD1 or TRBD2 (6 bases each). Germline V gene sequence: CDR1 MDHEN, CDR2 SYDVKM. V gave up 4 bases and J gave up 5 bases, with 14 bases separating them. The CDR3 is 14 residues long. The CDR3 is CASSSGAGLETQYF. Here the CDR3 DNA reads TGTGCCAGCAGTTCAGGGGCGGGGCTGGAGACCCAGTACTTC.

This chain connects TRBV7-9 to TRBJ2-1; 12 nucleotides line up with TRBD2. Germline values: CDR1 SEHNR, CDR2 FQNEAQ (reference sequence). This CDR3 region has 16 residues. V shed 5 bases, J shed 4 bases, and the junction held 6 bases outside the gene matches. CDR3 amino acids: CASSRLAGASYNEQFF. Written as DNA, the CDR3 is TGTGCCAGCAGCCGACTAGCGGGGGCCAGTTACAATGAGCAGTTCTTC.

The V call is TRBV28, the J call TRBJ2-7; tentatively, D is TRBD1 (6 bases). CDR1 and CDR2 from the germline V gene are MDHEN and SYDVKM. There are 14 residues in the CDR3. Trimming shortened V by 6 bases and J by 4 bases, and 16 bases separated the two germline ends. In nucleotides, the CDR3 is TGTGCCAGCAGCCTCTACGGGGACACTTACGAGCAGTACTTC. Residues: CASSLYGDTYEQYF.

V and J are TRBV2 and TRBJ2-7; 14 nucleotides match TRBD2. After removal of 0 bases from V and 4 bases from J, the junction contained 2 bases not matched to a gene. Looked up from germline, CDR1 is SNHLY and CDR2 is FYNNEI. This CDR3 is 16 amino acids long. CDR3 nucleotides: TGTGCCAGCAGTGAAGCTCGGACTAGCGGGGGGTACGAGCAGTACTTC. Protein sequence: CASSEARTSGGYEQYF.

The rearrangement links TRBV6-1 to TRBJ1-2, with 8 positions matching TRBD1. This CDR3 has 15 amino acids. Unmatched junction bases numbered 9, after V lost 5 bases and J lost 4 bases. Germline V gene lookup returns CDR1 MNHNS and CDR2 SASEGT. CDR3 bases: TGTGCCAGCAGTCGAGCCGTGGACAGGGCCTATGGCTACACCTTC. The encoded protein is CASSRAVDRAYGYTF.

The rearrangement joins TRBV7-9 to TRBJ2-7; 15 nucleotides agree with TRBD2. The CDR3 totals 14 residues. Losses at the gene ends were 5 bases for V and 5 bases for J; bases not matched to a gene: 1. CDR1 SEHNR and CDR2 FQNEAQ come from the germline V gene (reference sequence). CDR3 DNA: TGTGCCAGCAGCCGGACTAGCGGGGGGGACGAGCAGTACTTC. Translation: CASSRTSGGDEQYF.

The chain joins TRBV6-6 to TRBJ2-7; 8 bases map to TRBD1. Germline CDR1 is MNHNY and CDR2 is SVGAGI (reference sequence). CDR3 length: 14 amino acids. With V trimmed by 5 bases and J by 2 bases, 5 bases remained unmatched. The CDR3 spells CASSPRQGPYEQYF. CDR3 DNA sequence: TGTGCCAGCAGTCCCCGACAGGGGCCCTACGAGCAGTACTTC.

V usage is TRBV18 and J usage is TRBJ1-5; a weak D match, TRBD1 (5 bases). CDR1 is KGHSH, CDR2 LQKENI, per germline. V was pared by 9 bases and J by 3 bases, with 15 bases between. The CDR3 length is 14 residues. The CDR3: CASSATDLNQPQHF. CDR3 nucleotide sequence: TGTGCCAGTTCCGCGACAGACCTCAATCAGCCCCAGCATTTT.

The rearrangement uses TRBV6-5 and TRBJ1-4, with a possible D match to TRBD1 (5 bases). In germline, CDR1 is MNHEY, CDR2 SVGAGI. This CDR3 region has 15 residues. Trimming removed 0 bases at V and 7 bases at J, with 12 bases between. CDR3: CASSYSSWDAEKLFF. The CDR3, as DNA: TGTGCCAGCAGTTACTCTAGCTGGGACGCTGAAAAACTGTTTTTT.

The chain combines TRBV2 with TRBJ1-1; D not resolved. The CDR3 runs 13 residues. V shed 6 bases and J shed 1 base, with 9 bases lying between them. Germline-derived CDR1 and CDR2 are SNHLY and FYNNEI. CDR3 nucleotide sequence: TGTGCCAGCAGAGAGGACGGGAACACTGAAGCTTTCTTT. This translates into CASREDGNTEAFF.

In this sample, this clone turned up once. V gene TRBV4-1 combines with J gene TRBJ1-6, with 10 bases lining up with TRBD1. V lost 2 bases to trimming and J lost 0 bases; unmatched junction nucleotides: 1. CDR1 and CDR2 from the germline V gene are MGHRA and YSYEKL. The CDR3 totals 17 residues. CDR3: CASSQRTGGSYNSPLHF. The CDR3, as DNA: TGCGCCAGCAGCCAAAGGACAGGGGGCTCCTATAATTCACCCCTCCACTTT.

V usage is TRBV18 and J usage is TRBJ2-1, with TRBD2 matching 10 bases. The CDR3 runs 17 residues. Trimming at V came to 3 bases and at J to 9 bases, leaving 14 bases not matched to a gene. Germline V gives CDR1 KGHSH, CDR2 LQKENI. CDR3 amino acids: CASSPRGSGGKIVEQFF. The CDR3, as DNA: TGTGCCAGCTCACCCCGGGGTAGCGGGGGGAAAATAGTTGAGCAGTTCTTC.

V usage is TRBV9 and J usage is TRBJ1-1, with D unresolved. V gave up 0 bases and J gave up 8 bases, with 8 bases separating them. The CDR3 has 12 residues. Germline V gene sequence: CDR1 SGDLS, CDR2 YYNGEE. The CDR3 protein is CASSVGAAEAFF. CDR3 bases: TGTGCCAGCAGCGTAGGAGCAGCCGAAGCTTTCTTT.

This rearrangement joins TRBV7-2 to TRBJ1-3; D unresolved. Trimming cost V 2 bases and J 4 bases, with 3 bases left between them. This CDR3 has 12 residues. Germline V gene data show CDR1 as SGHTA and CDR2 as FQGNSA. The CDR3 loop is CASSLQGNTIYF. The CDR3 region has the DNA TGTGCCAGCAGCTTACAGGGAAACACCATATATTTT.

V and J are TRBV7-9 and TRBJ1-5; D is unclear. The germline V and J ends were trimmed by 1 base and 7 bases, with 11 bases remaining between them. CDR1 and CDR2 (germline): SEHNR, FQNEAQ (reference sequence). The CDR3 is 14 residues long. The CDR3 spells CASSLEGISQPQHF. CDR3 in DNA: TGTGCCAGCAGCTTAGAAGGAATAAGCCAGCCCCAGCATTTT.

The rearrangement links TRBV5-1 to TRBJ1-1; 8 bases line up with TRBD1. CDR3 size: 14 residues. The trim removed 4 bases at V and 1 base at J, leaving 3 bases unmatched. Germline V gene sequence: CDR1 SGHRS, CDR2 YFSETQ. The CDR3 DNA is TGCGCCAGCAGCAGGGACAGGACGAACACTGAAGCTTTCTTT. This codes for CASSRDRTNTEAFF.

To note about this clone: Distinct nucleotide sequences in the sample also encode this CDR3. The CDR3 spells CASRDRGTYNEQFF. The CDR3 bases are TGTGCCAGCAGGGACAGGGGAACCTACAATGAGCAGTTCTTC. The rearrangement uses TRBV2 and TRBJ2-1, with TRBD1 identical over 9 bases. The germline V gene encodes CDR1 SNHLY and CDR2 FYNNEI. This CDR3 is built from 14 residues. V gave up 6 bases and J gave up 2 bases; unmatched junction bases: 2.

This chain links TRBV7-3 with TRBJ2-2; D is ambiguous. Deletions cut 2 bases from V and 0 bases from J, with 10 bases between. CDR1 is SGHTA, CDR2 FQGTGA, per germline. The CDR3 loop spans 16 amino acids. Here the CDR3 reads CASSLFEISNTGELFF. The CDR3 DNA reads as TGTGCCAGCAGCTTATTCGAGATTTCGAACACCGGGGAGCTGTTTTTT.

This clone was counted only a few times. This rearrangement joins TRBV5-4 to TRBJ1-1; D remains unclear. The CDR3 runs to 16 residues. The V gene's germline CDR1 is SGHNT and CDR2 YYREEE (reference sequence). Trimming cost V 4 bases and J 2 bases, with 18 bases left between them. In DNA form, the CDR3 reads TGTGCCAGCAGCCCAGGCGGAGGGAACGGTAACACTGAAGCTTTCTTT. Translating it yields CASSPGGGNGNTEAFF.

CDR3 bases: TGTGCCAGCAGCTCCGGACTTTCCCTGTACCAAGAGACCCAGTACTTC. This sequence encodes CASSSGLSLYQETQYF. The gene calls are TRBV11-2 and TRBJ2-5, with D maybe TRBD2 (5 bases). The V end was cut by 4 bases, the J end by 0 bases, with 15 bases between. Germline V CDR1 and CDR2: SGHAT, FQNNGV. There are 16 residues in the CDR3.